Listed below are T cell receptor beta chains from one sample, sequenced in a study of blood T cell repertoires in COVID-19. Measured with immunoSEQ multiplex PCR; TCRdb has only the in-frame clones, and not every one. The repertoire includes 250,000 to 300,000 clones, over 65% of them detected once, and 2.5% to 4% sits in the top ten. Source material: peripheral blood. The receptors were gathered from a woman aged 80 or over with acute or convalescent COVID-19. The CDR3 runs from the conserved cysteine through the conserved F or W. D genes are given only for firm matches. The size field is filled for only some rows; it gives once, few, many or a size class.

>TRBJ2-6|NA|few|TRBV5-6
CASSARQYVLTPGANVLTF
TGTGCCAGCAGCGCACGACAGTATGTTCTAACCCCTGGGGCCAACGTCCTGACTTTC
>TRBJ1-5|NA|NA|TRBV21-1
CASSNFSCSDRKYQPQHF
TGTGCCAGCAGCAACTTCTCATGTTCTGACAGGAAATATCAGCCCCAGCATTTT
>TRBJ1-5|NA|NA|TRBV19
CASSMGQSSNQPQHF
TGTGCCAGTAGTATGGGCCAGAGTAGCAATCAGCCCCAGCATTTT
>TRBJ2-7|NA|NA|TRBV18
CASSPPSGYEQYF
TGTGCCAGCTCACCACCATCGGGCTACGAGCAGTACTTC
>TRBJ2-1|TRBD2|NA|TRBV6-5
CASRLAGGSANEQFF
TGTGCCAGCAGACTAGCGGGAGGTTCGGCCAATGAGCAGTTCTTC
>TRBJ1-5|TRBD1|NA|TRBV18
CASSHADRDQPQHF
TGTGCCAGCTCACACGCGGACAGGGACCAGCCCCAGCATTTT
>TRBJ1-1|TRBD1|NA|TRBV2
CASTLDRGVSGSEAFF
TGTGCCAGCACCCTTGACAGGGGAGTTTCGGGTTCTGAAGCTTTCTTT
>TRBJ1-1|NA|NA|TRBV2
CASSITENTEAFF
TGTGCCAGCAGTATTACAGAGAACACTGAAGCTTTCTTT
>TRBJ1-1|NA|NA|TRBV5-8
CASSRRNTEAFF
TGTGCCAGCTCACGGAGGAACACTGAAGCTTTCTTT
>TRBJ2-3|TRBD2|once|TRBV3-1/TRBV3-2
CASRPTSDYTQYF
TGTGCCAGCCGCCCGACTAGCGACTATACGCAGTATTTT
>TRBJ1-2|NA|NA|TRBV6-2/TRBV6-3
CASSEQGYGYTF
TGTGCCAGCAGTGAGCAGGGGTATGGCTACACCTTC
>TRBJ1-3|TRBD1|NA|TRBV19
CASRSIRQGSGNTIYF
TGTGCCAGTAGAAGTATTCGACAGGGCTCTGGAAACACCATATATTTT
>TRBJ1-6|TRBD1|NA|TRBV5-6
CASSRDSGNSPLHF
TGTGCCAGCAGCAGGGACAGTGGTAATTCACCCCTCCACTTT
>TRBJ2-5|NA|NA|TRBV3-1/TRBV3-2
CASSHRTPGRETQYF
TGTGCCAGCAGCCACAGGACACCGGGCCGAGAGACCCAGTACTTC
>TRBJ2-7|NA|once|TRBV12-1
CASSFEGLAVSYEQYF
TGTGCCAGCAGCTTTGAGGGACTAGCGGTCTCCTACGAGCAGTACTTC
>TRBJ2-7|NA|NA|TRBV2
CASTAGAYEQYF
TGTGCCAGCACGGCAGGCGCCTACGAGCAGTACTTC
>TRBJ2-2|NA|many|TRBV29-1
CSVTGSQNTGELFF
TGCAGCGTCACGGGGTCCCAGAACACCGGGGAGCTGTTTTTT
>TRBJ2-5|TRBD2|NA|TRBV5-1
CASSVPSGGGETQYF
TGCGCCAGCAGCGTCCCTAGCGGGGGAGGGGAGACCCAGTACTTC
>TRBJ2-1|TRBD1|NA|TRBV9
CASSVTGGQGSYNEQFF
TGTGCCAGCAGCGTAACCGGGGGACAGGGCTCCTACAATGAGCAGTTCTTC
>TRBJ2-7|TRBD1|once|TRBV5-1
CASSPTRTGSVGLYEQYF
TGCGCCAGCAGCCCAACTCGGACAGGGTCCGTGGGACTTTACGAGCAGTACTTC
>TRBJ1-1|NA|NA|TRBV2
CASSREGVYTEAFF
TGTGCCAGCAGTCGGGAAGGTGTTTACACTGAAGCTTTCTTT
>TRBJ1-4|TRBD1|NA|TRBV6-6
CASSPRGPDRGHEKLFF
TGTGCCAGCAGTCCCCGGGGCCCCGACAGGGGTCACGAAAAACTGTTTTTT
>TRBJ2-7|NA|once|TRBV5-6
CASSLWDSVYEQYF
TGTGCCAGCAGCTTGTGGGACTCGGTCTACGAGCAGTACTTC
>TRBJ2-1|TRBD2|many|TRBV10-3
CAISPRAGEVNEQFF
TGTGCCATCAGCCCACGTGCGGGAGAGGTAAATGAGCAGTTCTTC
>TRBJ2-5|TRBD2|NA|TRBV9
CASSVAAGLAGRAQETQYF
TGTGCCAGCAGCGTAGCTGCGGGACTAGCGGGGAGAGCGCAAGAGACCCAGTACTTC
>TRBJ2-2|NA|NA|TRBV7-2
CASSWGLFTGELFF
TGTGCCAGCAGCTGGGGACTGTTCACCGGGGAGCTGTTTTTT
>TRBJ1-1|NA|NA|TRBV6-6
CASSYKSGMDTEAFF
TGTGCCAGCAGTTACAAGTCAGGGATGGACACTGAAGCTTTCTTT
>TRBJ1-3|NA|NA|TRBV18
CASSPLEMGNTIYF
TGTGCCAGCTCACCCTTAGAAATGGGAAACACCATATATTTT
>TRBJ2-2|TRBD1|NA|TRBV6-1
CASSEGTGMNTGELFF
TGTGCCAGCAGTGAAGGGACAGGGATGAACACCGGGGAGCTGTTTTTT
>TRBJ1-6|NA|NA|TRBV3-1/TRBV3-2
CASSPRRNSPLHF
TGTGCCAGCAGTCCCCGCAGGAATTCACCCCTCCACTTT
>TRBJ2-7|NA|NA|TRBV10-3
CAISDLTYEQYF
TGTGCCATCAGTGATCTTACCTACGAGCAGTACTTC
>TRBJ2-1|NA|NA|TRBV4-1
CASSQGVGGEQFF
TGCGCCAGCAGCCAAGGGGTCGGCGGCGAGCAGTTCTTC
>TRBJ1-1|NA|NA|TRBV2
CASSDSGVYTEAFF
TGTGCCAGCAGTGACTCAGGCGTGTACACTGAAGCTTTCTTT
>TRBJ1-5|TRBD1|NA|TRBV27
CASSLRQGNQPQHF
TGTGCCAGCAGTCTAAGACAGGGTAATCAGCCCCAGCATTTT
>TRBJ2-3|NA|few|TRBV11-3
CASSLGSDSDTQYF
TGTGCCAGCAGCTTAGGGTCGGACTCAGATACGCAGTATTTT
>TRBJ2-2|TRBD1|NA|TRBV18
CASSQMTGGFTGELFF
TGTGCCAGCTCCCAAATGACAGGGGGCTTCACCGGGGAGCTGTTTTTT
>TRBJ2-5|NA|NA|TRBV30
CAWSWVTGKETQYF
TGTGCCTGGAGTTGGGTAACGGGGAAAGAGACCCAGTACTTC
>TRBJ1-5|NA|NA|TRBV5-4
CASSQQGPNQPQHF
TGTGCCAGCAGCCAACAGGGTCCCAATCAGCCCCAGCATTTT